Following are 12 T cell receptor beta chains from one sample sequenced in a study of T cell responses to AZD1222 COVID-19 vaccine. Sequenced by immunoSEQ multiplex PCR; TCRdb stores in-frame clones only, minus some. The sample records fewer than 200,000 clones, 85% to 95% being singletons. Sequencing used peripheral blood, obtained 28 days after the second dose of the MenACWY control vaccine. The source of these receptors is an adult who received the MenACWY meningococcal vaccine as a control.

This chain links TRBV15 with TRBJ2-5; tentatively, D is TRBD1 or TRBD2 (5 bases each). The ends were cut back, 1 base at V and 3 bases at J, with 12 bases in the middle. CDR3 length equals 15 residues. Germline-derived CDR1 and CDR2 are LNHNV and YYDKDF (reference sequence). CDR3 sequence reads: CATSRVGDVEETQYF. Here the CDR3 DNA reads TGTGCCACCAGCAGAGTTGGGGACGTAGAAGAGACCCAGTACTTC.

V usage is TRBV14 and J usage is TRBJ1-2; the D gene is possibly TRBD1 (6 bases). CDR1 is SGHDN and CDR2 is FVKESK in the germline V gene. Trimming removed 0 bases at V and 7 bases at J, with 18 bases between. CDR3 length equals 16 residues. The CDR3 region is CASSQDVGDRGGGYTF. The CDR3 region has the DNA TGTGCCAGCAGCCAAGATGTAGGAGACAGAGGGGGTGGCTACACCTTC.

CDR3 nucleotides: TGTGCCAGCAGTCTGGACAGGGGCTATCAGCCCCAGCATTTT. Translated, it gives CASSLDRGYQPQHF. This rearrangement joins TRBV27 to TRBJ1-5, with TRBD1 identical over 9 bases. This CDR3 comprises 14 residues. V was pared by 5 bases and J by 5 bases, with 4 bases of the junction left unmatched. CDR1 and CDR2 from the germline V gene are MNHEY and SMNVEV (reference sequence).

In DNA form, the CDR3 reads TGTGCCAGCAGCCAAATGGACAGGGGAGCTAACTATGGCTACACCTTC. It is translated as CASSQMDRGANYGYTF. The chain recombines TRBV3-1 (or the pseudogene TRBV3-2) with TRBJ1-2, with 9 bases matching TRBD1. The V gene's germline CDR1 is LGHDT and CDR2 YNNKEL (reference sequence). V shed 2 bases, J shed 0 bases, and the junction held 4 bases outside the gene matches. This CDR3 contains 16 residues.

The chain combines TRBV1 with TRBJ2-1; TRBD2 is the table's D call and was not checked against the DNA. TRBV1 is noted as a pseudogene. The CDR3 length is 14 residues. The CDR3 coding sequence is TGCACCACCCGGACTAGCGGGAGGATCAATGAGCAGTTCTTC. Amino acids: CTTRTSGRINEQFF.

The J gene is TRBJ2-7, the V gene TRBV9; 10 bases align to TRBD1. CDR1 is SGDLS and CDR2 is YYNGEE in the germline V gene. This CDR3 contains 15 residues. The V segment lost 3 bases and the J segment 6 bases; nucleotides outside the gene matches: 9. CDR3 residues: CASSEGDRGYGEQYF. The DNA of the CDR3 is TGTGCCAGCAGCGAAGGGGACAGGGGCTACGGCGAGCAGTACTTC. Drawing the rest from reference TRBV9 and TRBJ2-7, the complete variable domain is DSGVTQTPKHLITATGQRVTLRCSPRSGDLSVYWYQQSLDQGLQFLIQYYNGEERAKGNILERFSAQQFPDLHSELNLSSLELGDSALYFCASSEGDRGYGEQYFGPGTRLTVT.

The chain couples TRBV7-9 to TRBJ1-2; possible D gene TRBD1, 5 bases. The CDR3 length is 13 residues. The germline V and J ends were trimmed by 5 bases and 5 bases, with 12 bases remaining between them. CDR1 and CDR2 (germline): SEHNR, FQNEAQ (reference sequence). The CDR3 DNA reads as TGTGCCAGCAGCCGGGACGGAGCATATGGCTACACCTTC. This sequence encodes CASSRDGAYGYTF.

The chain couples TRBV23-1 to TRBJ1-3, with 8 nucleotides matching TRBD1. TRBV23-1 is given ORF status, its function remaining uncertain. The J segment lost 4 bases and the V segment lost 4 bases, leaving 6 bases of the junction unmatched. This CDR3 has 15 amino acids. The CDR3 DNA sequence: TGCGCCAGCAGTCCCCGGGACAGGTCAGGAAACACCATATATTTT. Translating it yields CASSPRDRSGNTIYF.

V is TRBV14 and J is TRBJ1-4; TRBD1 might be the D (6 bases). Germline CDR1 reads SGHDN; CDR2 reads FVKESK. V shed 0 bases and J shed 3 bases, with 14 bases lying between them. The CDR3 length is 17 residues. CDR3 residues: CASSQDTGIRANEKLFF. The DNA of the CDR3 is TGTGCCAGCAGCCAAGATACAGGGATTAGAGCTAATGAAAAACTGTTTTTT.

This sequence joins TRBV5-1 and TRBJ2-4, with 9 bases matching TRBD2. Losses at the gene ends were 3 bases for V and 7 bases for J; bases not matched to a gene: 5. Germline V gene sequence: CDR1 SGHRS, CDR2 YFSETQ. This CDR3 has 14 residues. The CDR3 is CASSWGTSLNIQYF. The CDR3 coding sequence is TGCGCCAGCAGCTGGGGGACTAGCCTTAACATTCAGTACTTC.

The V and J genes are TRBV19 and TRBJ2-2; D possibly corresponds to TRBD1 (5 bases). V was trimmed by 1 base and J by 2 bases, leaving 14 bases between them. CDR1 is LNHDA, CDR2 SQIVND, per germline (reference sequence). The CDR3 is made up of 17 amino acids. Written as DNA, the CDR3 is TGTGCCAGTAGTATAGGCCCCCCAGGGCCCAACACCGGGGAGCTGTTTTTT. Encoded protein: CASSIGPPGPNTGELFF.

The V gene is TRBV2, the J gene TRBJ1-1, with D perhaps matching TRBD1 (5 bases). The CDR3 is 15 amino acids. CDR1 SNHLY and CDR2 FYNNEI come from the germline V gene. Trimming pared 2 bases from V and 7 bases from J, leaving 17 bases between. The CDR3 DNA sequence: TGTGCCAGCAGTGAACCGTTCGGGGGGGAGGGTGAAGCTTTCTTT. Translating it yields CASSEPFGGEGEAFF.